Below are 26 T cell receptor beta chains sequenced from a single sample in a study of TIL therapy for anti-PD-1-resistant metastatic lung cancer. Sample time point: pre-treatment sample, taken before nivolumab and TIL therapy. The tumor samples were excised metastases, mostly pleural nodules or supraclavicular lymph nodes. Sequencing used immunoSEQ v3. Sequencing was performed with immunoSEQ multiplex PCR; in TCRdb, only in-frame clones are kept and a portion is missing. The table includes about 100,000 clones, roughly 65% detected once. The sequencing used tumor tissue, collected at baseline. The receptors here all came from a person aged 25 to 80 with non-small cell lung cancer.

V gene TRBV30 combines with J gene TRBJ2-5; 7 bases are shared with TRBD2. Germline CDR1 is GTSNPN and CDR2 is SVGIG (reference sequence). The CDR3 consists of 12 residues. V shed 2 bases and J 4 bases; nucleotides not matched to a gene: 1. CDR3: CAWSLAAETQYF. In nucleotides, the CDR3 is TGTGCCTGGAGTCTAGCGGCAGAGACCCAGTACTTC.

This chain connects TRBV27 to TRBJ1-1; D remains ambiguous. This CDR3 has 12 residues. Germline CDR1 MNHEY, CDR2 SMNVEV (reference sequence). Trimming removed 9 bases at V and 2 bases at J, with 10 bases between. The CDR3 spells CARGKLNTEAFF. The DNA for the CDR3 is TGTGCCAGAGGGAAATTAAACACTGAAGCTTTCTTT.

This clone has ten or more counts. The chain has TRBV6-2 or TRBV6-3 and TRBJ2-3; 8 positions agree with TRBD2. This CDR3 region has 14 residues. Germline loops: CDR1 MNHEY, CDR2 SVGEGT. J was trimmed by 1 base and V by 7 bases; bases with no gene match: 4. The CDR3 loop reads CASTPAGGTDTQYF. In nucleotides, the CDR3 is TGTGCCAGCACCCCAGCGGGGGGCACAGATACGCAGTATTTT.

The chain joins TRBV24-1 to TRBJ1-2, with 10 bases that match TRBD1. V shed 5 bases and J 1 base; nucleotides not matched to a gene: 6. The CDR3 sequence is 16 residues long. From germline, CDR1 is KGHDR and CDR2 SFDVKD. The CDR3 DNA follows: TGTGCCACCAGTGCCCGGGGACAGGGGAGTAACTATGGCTACACCTTC. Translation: CATSARGQGSNYGYTF.

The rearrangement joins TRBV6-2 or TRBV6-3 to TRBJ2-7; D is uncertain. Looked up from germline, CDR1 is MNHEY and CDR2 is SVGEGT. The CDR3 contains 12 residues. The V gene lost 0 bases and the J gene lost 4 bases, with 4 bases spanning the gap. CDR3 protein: CASSYSLYEQYF. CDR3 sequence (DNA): TGTGCCAGCAGTTACTCGTTGTACGAGCAGTACTTC.

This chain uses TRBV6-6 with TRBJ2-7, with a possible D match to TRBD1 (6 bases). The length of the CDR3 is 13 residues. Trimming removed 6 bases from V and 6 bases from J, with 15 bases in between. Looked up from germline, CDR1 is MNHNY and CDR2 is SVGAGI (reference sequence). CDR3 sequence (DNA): TGTGCCAGCAGGGTAGGGGGTTTAACCGAGCAGTACTTC. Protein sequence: CASRVGGLTEQYF.

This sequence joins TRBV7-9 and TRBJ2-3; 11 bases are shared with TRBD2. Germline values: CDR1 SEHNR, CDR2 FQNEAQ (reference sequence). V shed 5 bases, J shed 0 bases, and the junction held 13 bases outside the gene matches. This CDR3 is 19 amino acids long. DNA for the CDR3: TGTGCCAGCAGCCCCCGCGGACAAAGACTAGCGGGAAGCACAGATACGCAGTATTTT. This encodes CASSPRGQRLAGSTDTQYF.

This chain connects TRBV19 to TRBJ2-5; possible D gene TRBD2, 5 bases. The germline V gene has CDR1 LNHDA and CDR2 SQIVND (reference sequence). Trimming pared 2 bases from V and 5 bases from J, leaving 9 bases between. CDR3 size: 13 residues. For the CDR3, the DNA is TGTGCCAGTAGTATAACGGGGAAGGAGACCCAGTACTTC. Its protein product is CASSITGKETQYF.

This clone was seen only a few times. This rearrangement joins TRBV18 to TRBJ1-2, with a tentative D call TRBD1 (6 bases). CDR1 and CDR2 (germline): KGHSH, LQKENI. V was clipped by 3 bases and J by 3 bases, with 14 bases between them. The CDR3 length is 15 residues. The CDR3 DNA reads TGTGCCAGCTCACCGGGGTCGGGGGGCGACTATGGCTACACCTTC. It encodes CASSPGSGGDYGYTF.

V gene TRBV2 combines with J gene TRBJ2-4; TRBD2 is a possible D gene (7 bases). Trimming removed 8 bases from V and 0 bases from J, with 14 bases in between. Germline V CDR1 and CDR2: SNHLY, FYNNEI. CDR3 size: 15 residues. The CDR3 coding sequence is TGTGCCAGCGCGGAGGGGGGGGAAGCCAAAAACATTCAGTACTTC. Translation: CASAEGGEAKNIQYF.

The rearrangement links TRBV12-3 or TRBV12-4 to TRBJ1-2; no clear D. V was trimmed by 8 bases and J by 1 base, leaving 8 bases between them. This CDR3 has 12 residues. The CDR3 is CASRRFNYGYTF. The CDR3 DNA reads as TGTGCCAGCCGCAGGTTTAACTATGGCTACACCTTC.

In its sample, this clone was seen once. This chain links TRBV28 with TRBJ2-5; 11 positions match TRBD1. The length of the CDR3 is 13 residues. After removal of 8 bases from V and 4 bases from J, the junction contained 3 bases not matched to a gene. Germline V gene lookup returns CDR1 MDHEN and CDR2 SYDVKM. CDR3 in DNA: TGTGCCAGCGCGGACAGGGGGCGAGAGACCCAGTACTTC. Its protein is CASADRGRETQYF.

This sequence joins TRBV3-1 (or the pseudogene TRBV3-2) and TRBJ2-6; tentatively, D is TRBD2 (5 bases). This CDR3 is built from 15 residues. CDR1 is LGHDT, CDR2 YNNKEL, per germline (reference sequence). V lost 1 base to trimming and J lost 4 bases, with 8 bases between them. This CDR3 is CASSQGGLGANVLTF. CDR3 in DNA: TGTGCCAGCAGCCAAGGAGGGCTCGGGGCCAACGTCCTGACTTTC.

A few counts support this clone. DNA for the CDR3: TGTGCCAGCAGCTTCATGGGACTCGCCTCTGGGGCCAACGTCCTGACTTTC. Translating it yields CASSFMGLASGANVLTF. The chain recombines TRBV7-6 with TRBJ2-6; tentative D call: TRBD2 (6 bases). In germline, CDR1 is SGHVS, CDR2 FNYEAQ. The CDR3 is 17 amino acids. Trimming removed 3 bases from V and 0 bases from J, with 12 bases in between.

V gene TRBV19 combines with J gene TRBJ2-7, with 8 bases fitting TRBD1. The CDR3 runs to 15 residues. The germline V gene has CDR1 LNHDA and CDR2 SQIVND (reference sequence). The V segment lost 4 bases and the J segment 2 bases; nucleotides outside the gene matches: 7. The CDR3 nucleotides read TGTGCCAGTAGTACCCCAGGGGGCGCGACCTACGAGCAGTACTTC. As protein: CASSTPGGATYEQYF.

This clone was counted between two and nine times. CDR3 bases: TGTGCCAGCAGCTCTGGGGGGGAAGAAGAGTACTTC. Translating it yields CASSSGGEEEYF. The chain couples TRBV5-5 to TRBJ2-7; TRBD2 matches at 7 bases. The CDR3 runs 12 residues. The ends lost 3 bases at V and 11 bases at J; junction bases unmatched: 8. The germline gives CDR1 SGHKS, CDR2 YYEKEE (reference sequence).

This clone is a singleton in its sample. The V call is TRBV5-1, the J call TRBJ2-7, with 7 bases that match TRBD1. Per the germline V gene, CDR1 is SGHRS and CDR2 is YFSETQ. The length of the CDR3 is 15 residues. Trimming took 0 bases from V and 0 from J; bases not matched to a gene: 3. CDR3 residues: CASSLGRGPSYEQYF. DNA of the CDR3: TGCGCCAGCAGCTTGGGTAGGGGGCCCTCCTACGAGCAGTACTTC.

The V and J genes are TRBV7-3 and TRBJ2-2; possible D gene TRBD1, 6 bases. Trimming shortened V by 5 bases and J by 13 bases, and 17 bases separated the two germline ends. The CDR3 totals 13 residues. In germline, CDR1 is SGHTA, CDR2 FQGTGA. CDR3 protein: CASSPQDSPVLFF. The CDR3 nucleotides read TGTGCCAGCAGCCCTCAGGACAGCCCGGTGCTGTTTTTT.

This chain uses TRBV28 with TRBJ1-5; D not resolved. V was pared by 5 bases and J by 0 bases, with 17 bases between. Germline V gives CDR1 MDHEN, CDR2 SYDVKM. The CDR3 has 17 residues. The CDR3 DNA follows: TGTGCCAGCAGTACCCCGGGAACGTCATATAGCAATCAGCCCCAGCATTTT. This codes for CASSTPGTSYSNQPQHF. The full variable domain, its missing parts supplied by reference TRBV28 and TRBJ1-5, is DVKVTQSSRYLVKRTGEKVFLECVQDMDHENMFWYRQDPGLGLRLIYFSYDVKMKEKGDIPEGYSVSREKKERFSLILESASTNQTSMYLCASSTPGTSYSNQPQHFGDGTRLSIL.

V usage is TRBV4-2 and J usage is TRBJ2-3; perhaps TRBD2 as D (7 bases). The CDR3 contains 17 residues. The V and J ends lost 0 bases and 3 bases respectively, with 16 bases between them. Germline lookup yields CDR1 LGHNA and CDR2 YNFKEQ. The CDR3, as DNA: TGTGCCAGCAGCCAAGATCACCAGGGGAGGGGTACAGATACGCAGTATTTT. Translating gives CASSQDHQGRGTDTQYF.

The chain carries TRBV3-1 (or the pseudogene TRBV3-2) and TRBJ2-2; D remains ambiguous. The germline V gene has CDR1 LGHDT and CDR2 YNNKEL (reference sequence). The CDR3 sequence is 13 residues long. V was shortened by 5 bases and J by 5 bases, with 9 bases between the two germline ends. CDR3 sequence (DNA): TGTGCCAGCAGCTTCAGCCGAACCGGGGAGCTGTTTTTT. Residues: CASSFSRTGELFF.

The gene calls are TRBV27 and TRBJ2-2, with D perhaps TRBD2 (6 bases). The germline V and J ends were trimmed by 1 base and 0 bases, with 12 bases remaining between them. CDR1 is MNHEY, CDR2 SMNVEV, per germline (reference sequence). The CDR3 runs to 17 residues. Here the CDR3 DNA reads TGTGCCAGCAGTTTATTGGGGACTTTCTCGAACACCGGGGAGCTGTTTTTT. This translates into CASSLLGTFSNTGELFF.

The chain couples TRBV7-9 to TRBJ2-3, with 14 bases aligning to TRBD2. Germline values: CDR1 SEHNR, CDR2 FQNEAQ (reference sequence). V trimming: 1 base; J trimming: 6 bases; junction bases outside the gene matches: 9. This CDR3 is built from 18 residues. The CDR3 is CASSLGLAGGSGADTQYF. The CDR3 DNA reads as TGTGCCAGCAGCTTAGGACTAGCGGGAGGGTCGGGGGCCGATACGCAGTATTTT.

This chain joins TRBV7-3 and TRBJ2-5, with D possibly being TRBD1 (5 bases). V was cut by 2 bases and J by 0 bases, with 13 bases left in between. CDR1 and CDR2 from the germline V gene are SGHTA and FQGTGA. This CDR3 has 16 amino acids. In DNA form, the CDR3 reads TGTGCCAGCAGCTTAGGGGCAGGAGCGTACCAAGAGACCCAGTACTTC. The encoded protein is CASSLGAGAYQETQYF.

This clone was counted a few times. The CDR3 reads CASSEDRSPLHF. As DNA, the CDR3 is TGTGCCAGCAGTGAAGATCGGTCACCCCTCCACTTT. This chain joins TRBV25-1 and TRBJ1-6; D gene unclear. CDR1 and CDR2 from the germline V gene are MGHDK and SYGVNS. This CDR3 has 12 residues. V was shortened by 2 bases and J by 10 bases, with 6 bases between the two germline ends.

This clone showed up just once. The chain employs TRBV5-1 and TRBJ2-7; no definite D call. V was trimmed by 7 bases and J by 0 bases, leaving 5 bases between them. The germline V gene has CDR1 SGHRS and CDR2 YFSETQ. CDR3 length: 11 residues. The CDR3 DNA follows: TGCGCCAGCCGCGGCTCCTACGAGCAGTACTTC. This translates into CASRGSYEQYF.